The following is a T cell receptor beta chain sequence with its context. The antigen remains undetermined. A multiplex PCR was run with 60 Vbeta primers and 13 Jbeta primers. Libraries were prepared by immunoSEQ multiplex PCR; TCRdb keeps only in-frame clonotypes and omits some of them. Seen in this sample are 45,000 to 70,000 clones; the ten most common clones hold 11%. Germline-derived CDR1 and CDR2 are MGHDK and SYGVNS. The CDR3 has 18 amino acids. V was pared by 6 bases and J by 0 bases, with 17 bases of the junction left unmatched. The entry originates in a study of cytomegalovirus exposure and HLA in healthy donors. Findings of the study overall: The majority of CMV-associated TCR beta chains were reported as apparently HLA-restricted in a later analysis. TCR beta sequences numbering around 15,000 were associated with HLA alleles at 0.05 false discovery rate in a later analysis. TCR beta chains numbering roughly 150 were designated cytomegalovirus-associated. TCR beta chain V- and J-gene trimming was linked, in a later analysis, to a missense variant in DCLRE1C.

The source of this sequence is a woman between 45 and 60 years old in good health and CMV-seropositive. What was sequenced was PBMCs. The chain recombines TRBV25-1 with TRBJ2-7, with 7 bases identical to TRBD1. The CDR3 bases are TGTGCCAGCAGGGGGGTGGGGTCGGAAAGGACAGGCTCCTACGAGCAGTACTTC. Protein sequence: CASRGVGSERTGSYEQYF.